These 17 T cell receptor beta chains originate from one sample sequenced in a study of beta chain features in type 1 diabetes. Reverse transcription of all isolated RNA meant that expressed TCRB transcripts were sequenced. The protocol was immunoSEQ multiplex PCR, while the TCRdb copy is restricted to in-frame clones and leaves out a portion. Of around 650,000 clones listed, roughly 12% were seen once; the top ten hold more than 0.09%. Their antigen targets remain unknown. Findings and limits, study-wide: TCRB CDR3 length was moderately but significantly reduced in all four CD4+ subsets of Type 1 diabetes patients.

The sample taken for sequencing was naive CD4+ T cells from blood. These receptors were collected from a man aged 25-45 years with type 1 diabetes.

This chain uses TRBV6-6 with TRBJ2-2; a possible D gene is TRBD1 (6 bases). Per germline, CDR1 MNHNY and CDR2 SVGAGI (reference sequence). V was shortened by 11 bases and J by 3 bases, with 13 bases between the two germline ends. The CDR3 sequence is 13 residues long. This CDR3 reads CAGKGGDTGELFF. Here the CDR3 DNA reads TGTGCCGGCAAAGGGGGAGACACCGGGGAGCTGTTTTTT.

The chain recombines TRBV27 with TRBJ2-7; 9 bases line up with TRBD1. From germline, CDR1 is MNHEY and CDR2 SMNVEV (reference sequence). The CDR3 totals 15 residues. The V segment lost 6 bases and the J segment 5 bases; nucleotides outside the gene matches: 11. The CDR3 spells CASRRQTGGNHEQYF. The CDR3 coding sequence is TGTGCCAGCAGGCGCCAGACAGGGGGAAACCACGAGCAGTACTTC.

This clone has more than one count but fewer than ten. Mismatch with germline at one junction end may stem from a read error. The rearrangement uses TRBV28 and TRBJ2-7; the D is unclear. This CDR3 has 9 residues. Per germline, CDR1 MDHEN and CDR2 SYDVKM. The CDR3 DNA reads TGTGCCAGCAGTTTTAAGTCTCACTTC. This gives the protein CASSFKSHF.

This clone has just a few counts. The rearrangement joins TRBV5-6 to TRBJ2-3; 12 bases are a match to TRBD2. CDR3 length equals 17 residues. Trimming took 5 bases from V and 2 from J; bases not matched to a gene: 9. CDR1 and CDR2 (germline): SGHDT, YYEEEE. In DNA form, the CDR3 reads TGTGCCAGCAGACCTCTAGCGGGGGGGCCCTACACAGATACGCAGTATTTT. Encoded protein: CASRPLAGGPYTDTQYF.

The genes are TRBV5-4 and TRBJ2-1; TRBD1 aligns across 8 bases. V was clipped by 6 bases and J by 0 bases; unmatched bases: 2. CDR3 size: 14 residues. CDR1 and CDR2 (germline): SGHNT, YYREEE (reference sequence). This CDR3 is CASNDRGSYNEQFF. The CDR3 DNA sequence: TGTGCCAGCAATGACAGGGGCTCCTACAATGAGCAGTTCTTC.

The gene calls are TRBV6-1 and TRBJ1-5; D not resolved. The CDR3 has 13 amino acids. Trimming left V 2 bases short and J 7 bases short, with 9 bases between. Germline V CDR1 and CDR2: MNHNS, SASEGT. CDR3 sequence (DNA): TGTGCCAGCAGTGAAATTAACAACCAGCCCCAGCATTTT. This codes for CASSEINNQPQHF.

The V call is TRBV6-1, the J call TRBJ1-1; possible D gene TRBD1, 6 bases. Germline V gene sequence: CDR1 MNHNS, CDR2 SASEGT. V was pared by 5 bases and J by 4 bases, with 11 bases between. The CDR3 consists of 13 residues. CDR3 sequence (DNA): TGTGCCAGCAGTTTACAGGGAACCACTGAAGCTTTCTTT. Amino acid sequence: CASSLQGTTEAFF.

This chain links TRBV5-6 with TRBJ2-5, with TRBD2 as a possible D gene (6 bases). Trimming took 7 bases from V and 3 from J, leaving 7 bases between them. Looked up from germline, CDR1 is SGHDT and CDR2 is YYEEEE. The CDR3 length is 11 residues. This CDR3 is CASGTEETQYF. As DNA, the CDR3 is TGTGCCAGCGGGACTGAAGAGACCCAGTACTTC.

CDR3 DNA sequence: TGTGCCAGCAGCTCCTTTGATCGGGTTTCGGATGAGCAGTTCTTC. Its protein product is CASSSFDRVSDEQFF. The genes are TRBV7-3 and TRBJ2-1; D remains unclear. CDR3 length: 15 residues. Germline V gives CDR1 SGHTA, CDR2 FQGTGA. The V gene lost 4 bases and the J gene lost 8 bases, with 18 bases spanning the gap.

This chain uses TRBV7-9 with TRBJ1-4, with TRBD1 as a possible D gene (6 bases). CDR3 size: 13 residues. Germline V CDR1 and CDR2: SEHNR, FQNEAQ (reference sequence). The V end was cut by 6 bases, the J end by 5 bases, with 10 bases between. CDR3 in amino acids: CASSLDRNEKLFF. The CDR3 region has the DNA TGTGCCAGCAGTCTCGACAGGAATGAAAAACTGTTTTTT.

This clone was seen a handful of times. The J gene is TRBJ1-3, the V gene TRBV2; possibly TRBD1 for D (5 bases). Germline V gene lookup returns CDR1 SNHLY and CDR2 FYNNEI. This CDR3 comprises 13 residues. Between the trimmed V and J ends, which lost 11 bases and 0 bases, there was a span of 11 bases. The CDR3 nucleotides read TGTGCCGCCCAGGGTTTCTCTGGAAACACCATATATTTT. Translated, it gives CAAQGFSGNTIYF. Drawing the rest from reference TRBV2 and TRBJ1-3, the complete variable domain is EPEVTQTPSHQVTQMGQEVILRCVPISNHLYFYWYRQILGQKVEFLVSFYNNEISEKSEIFDDQFSVERPDGSNFTLKIRSTKLEDSAMYFCAAQGFSGNTIYFGEGSWLTVV.

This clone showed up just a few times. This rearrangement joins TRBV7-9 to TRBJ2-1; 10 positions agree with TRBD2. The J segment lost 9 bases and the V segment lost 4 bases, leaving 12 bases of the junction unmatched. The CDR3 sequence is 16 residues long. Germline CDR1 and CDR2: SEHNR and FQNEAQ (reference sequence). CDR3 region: CASSSLLSGGSGEQFF. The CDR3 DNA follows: TGTGCCAGCAGCTCGTTACTTAGCGGGGGGAGTGGTGAGCAGTTCTTC.

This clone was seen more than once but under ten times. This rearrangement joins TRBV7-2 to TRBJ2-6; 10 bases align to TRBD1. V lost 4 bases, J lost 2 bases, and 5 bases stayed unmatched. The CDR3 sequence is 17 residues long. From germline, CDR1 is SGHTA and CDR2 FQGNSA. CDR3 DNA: TGTGCCAGCAGCTGGACAGGGGGAGACGCTGGGGCCAACGTCCTGACTTTC. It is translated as CASSWTGGDAGANVLTF.

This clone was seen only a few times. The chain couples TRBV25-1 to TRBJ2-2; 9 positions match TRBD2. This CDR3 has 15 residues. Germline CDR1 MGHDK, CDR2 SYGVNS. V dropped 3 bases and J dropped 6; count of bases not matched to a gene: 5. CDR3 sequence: CASSDRGGAAGELFF. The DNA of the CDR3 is TGTGCCAGCAGTGATCGCGGGGGGGCAGCCGGGGAGCTGTTTTTT.

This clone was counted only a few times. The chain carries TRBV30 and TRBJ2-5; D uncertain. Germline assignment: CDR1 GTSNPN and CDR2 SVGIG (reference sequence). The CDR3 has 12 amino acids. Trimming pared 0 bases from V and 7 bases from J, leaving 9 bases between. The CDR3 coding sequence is TGTGCCTGGAGTGTACAAGGTGGGACCCAGTACTTC. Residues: CAWSVQGGTQYF.

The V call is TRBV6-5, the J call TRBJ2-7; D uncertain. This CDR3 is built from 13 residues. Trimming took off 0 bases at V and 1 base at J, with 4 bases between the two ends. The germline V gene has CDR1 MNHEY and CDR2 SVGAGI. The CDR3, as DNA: TGTGCCAGCAGTTACTCGGATTCCTACGAGCAGTACTTC. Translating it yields CASSYSDSYEQYF.

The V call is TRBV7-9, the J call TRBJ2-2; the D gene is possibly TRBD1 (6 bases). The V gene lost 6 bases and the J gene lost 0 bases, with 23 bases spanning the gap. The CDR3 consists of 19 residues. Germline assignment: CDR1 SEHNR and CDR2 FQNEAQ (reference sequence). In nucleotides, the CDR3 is TGTGCCAGCAGTGACACAACAGGGTACACCTTCGCGAACACCGGGGAGCTGTTTTTT. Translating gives CASSDTTGYTFANTGELFF.